The clone carrying this TCR beta chain was counted only a few times. This entry is derived from a study of T cells after yellow fever vaccination. TCRdb fed the 5' RACE reads into MiXCR, producing one record per CDR3 protein. There are roughly 160,000 distinct CDR3 sequences in the sample; roughly 8.8% occur only once, and roughly 36% lies in the top ten. Trimming removed 2 bases at V and 4 bases at J, with 12 bases between. This CDR3 spans 15 amino acids. Germline assignment: CDR1 MNHEY and CDR2 SMNVEV (reference sequence). The clonotype originates from a man between 18 and 35 years old who received the YFV17D yellow fever vaccine. This chain links TRBV27 with TRBJ2-1, with a possible D match to TRBD1 (6 bases). The starting material was CD8+ T cells sorted from PBMCs, obtained 45 days after the yellow fever booster vaccination. CDR3 in DNA: TGTGCCAGCAGTTTAATGGGGGCCAGGTACAATGAGCAGTTCTTC. Translation gives CASSLMGARYNEQFF.